This T cell receptor (beta chain) stems from a study of PD-1 blockade in classical Hodgkin lymphoma (dated by TCRdb to about 2020). Regarding the complete study: Nivolumab dosing was 3 mg/kg intravenously every 2 weeks, continuing until either disease progression or unacceptable toxicity. A peripheral blood immune signature of response to PD-1 blockade in classical Hodgkin lymphoma was defined using TCR beta sequencing and CyTOF. General study outcomes and caveats: Diversity was lower in patients who began nivolumab less than 1 year after ASCT, so these patients were left out of later analyses to avoid confounding by immune reconstitution. A significant rise by C4D1 was seen in CD4+ but not CD8+ TCR diversity (p=0.0027 vs p=0.16), with the rise being most apparent in complete responders (p=0.02). Newly diagnosed patients were reported to have lower baseline TCR diversity than healthy donors, and relapsed/refractory patients were reported to have lower baseline TCR diversity still. Baseline diversity similar to that of newly diagnosed patients was observed in trial patients achieving complete response, whereas significantly lower diversity was observed in partial responders and progressors. The study was restricted to a single clinical trial cohort, and the causes of repertoire differences, possibly disease activity or prior therapy, were left undefined.

Measured from the cysteine to the phenylalanine, the CDR3 is 14 residues long. Just the 42-base CDR3 DNA is kept, in frame starting at base 1. Trimming takes 0 bases from V and 11 bases from J, and the germline ends sit 16 bases apart. Sequences SGHTA (CDR1) and FQGTGA (CDR2) are obtained from the germline V gene. The time point label, as the study defines it: cycle 4 day 1 (C4D1), after more than five weeks of nivolumab. Every trial patient had relapsed after autologous stem cell transplantation, and cohorts A, B and C differed in prior brentuximab vedotin exposure. The trial cohort was composed of about 60 patients with relapsed/refractory classical Hodgkin lymphoma, for whom complete response, partial response or progressive disease was recorded as best overall response. Trial patients were treated with single-agent nivolumab in the multi-cohort phase II CheckMate 205 trial. An independent review committee assessed best overall response using the 2007 International Working Group response criteria. Trial PBMCs were collected just before the start of nivolumab (C1D1) and during therapy at cycle 2 day 1 and cycle 4 day 1. Peripheral blood was collected in 8 mL Vacutainer Cell Preparation Tubes, from which PBMCs were isolated by centrifugation and then cryopreserved.

Turning to this clone: There is no known antigen for this receptor. No quality values exist for individual bases; no much larger clone is one base distant.

Genomic DNA was isolated using the Qiagen DNeasy kit from unsorted PBMCs as well as from negatively selected CD4+ and CD8+ fractions. Amplification of TCR beta CDR3 regions was done by immunoSEQ multiplex PCR with primers that anneal to V and J segments. A synthetic immune receptor repertoire was used to minimize amplification bias, and any remaining bias was removed computationally after sequencing. The authors processed their data as follows. Custom Python scripts were used to quantify repertoire diversity as the Shannon entropy index. Unsorted, CD4+ and CD8+ repertoires were analyzed separately, except in combined analyses where CD4+ and CD8+ sequences were merged in silico. Clonal expansion was defined as at least a 2-fold frequency increase after treatment relative to C1D1, with a pseudocount of 0.5 for undetected baseline clones. Clones with 0 or 1 copy at C1D1 were defined as singleton clones, while clones with 2 or more copies were defined as non-singleton clones. Clones expanded in unsorted samples were labelled as CD4+, CD8+ or unknown by matching protein sequences in sorted samples from the same patient. Diversity changes from C1D1 to C4D1 were tested in paired samples using Wilcoxon tests. The table comes from immuneACCESS by way of TCRdb, which keeps in-frame sequences with V and J called. Part of the clones is missing from these tables; in studies checked, under half for an unresolved V gene and the rest for unknown reasons. Clone size and V and J calls were adopted from that table, with D and trimming inferred from the DNA. The sample contains tens of thousands of clones, about 75% of them found a single time. The top ten clonotypes cover over 9.5% of the sample.

The chain employs TRBV7-3 and TRBJ1-2; a tentative D match to TRBD1 spans 6 bases. Specimen: peripheral blood mononuclear cells (PBMCs), collected before the fourth cycle of nivolumab. The receptor was derived from a human donor with classical Hodgkin lymphoma. At the DNA level, the sequence is TGTGCCAGCAGCTTAACGGCGTCTGGACAGTCGTACACCTTC. Its protein product is CASSLTASGQSYTF.